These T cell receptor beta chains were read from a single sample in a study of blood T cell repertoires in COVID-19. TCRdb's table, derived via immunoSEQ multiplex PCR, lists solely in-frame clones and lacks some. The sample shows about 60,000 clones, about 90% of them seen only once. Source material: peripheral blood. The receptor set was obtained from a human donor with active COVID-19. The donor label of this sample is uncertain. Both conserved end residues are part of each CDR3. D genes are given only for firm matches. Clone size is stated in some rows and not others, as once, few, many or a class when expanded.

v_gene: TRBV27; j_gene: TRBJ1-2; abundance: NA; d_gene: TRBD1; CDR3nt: TGTGCCAGCAGTACGGACAGGGCTAACTATGGCTACACCTTC; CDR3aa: CASSTDRANYGYTF
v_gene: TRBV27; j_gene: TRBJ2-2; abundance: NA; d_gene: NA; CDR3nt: TGTGCCAGCAGTTTCAAAGGGAGAAACACCGGGGAGCTGTTTTTT; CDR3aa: CASSFKGRNTGELFF
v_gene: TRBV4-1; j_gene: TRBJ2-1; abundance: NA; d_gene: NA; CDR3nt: TGCGCCAGCAGCCAAGACCCTAACCGGGGGTTGAATGAGCAGTTCTTC; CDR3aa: CASSQDPNRGLNEQFF
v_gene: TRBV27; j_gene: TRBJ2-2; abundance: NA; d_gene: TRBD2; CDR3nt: TGTGCCAGCAGTGCGGACTCTAGCGGGAGGGCCACCGGGGAGCTGTTTTTT; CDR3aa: CASSADSSGRATGELFF
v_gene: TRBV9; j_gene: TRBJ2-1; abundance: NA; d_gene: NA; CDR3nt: TGTGCCAGCAGCCCATCCGCACTTAGCGCTGAGCAGTTCTTC; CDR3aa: CASSPSALSAEQFF
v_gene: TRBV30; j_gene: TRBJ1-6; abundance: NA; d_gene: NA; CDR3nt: TGTGCCTGGAGAGACCGGGACATCGTCTCACCCCTCCACTTT; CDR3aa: CAWRDRDIVSPLHF
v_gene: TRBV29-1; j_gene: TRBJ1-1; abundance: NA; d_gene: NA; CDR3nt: TGCAGCGCCGGGACACCGAACACTGAAGCTTTCTTT; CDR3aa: CSAGTPNTEAFF
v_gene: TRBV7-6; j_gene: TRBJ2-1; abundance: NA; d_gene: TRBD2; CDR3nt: TGTGCCAGCAGCGCGCGGACTAGCGGGAGTCTCAATGAGCAGTTCTTC; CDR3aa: CASSARTSGSLNEQFF
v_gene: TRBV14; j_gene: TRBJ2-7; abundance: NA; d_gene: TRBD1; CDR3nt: TGTGCCAGCAGCCAACTAAAACCGCTCCGGGACAGGGTAAACGAGCAGTACTTC; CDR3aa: CASSQLKPLRDRVNEQYF
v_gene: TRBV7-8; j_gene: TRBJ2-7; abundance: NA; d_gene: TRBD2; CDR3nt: TGTGCCAGCAGCTTATTCGCAACTAGCGGGAGGGCGGGCGAGCAGTACTTC; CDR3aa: CASSLFATSGRAGEQYF
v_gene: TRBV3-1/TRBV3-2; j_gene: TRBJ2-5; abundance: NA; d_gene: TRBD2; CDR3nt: TGTGCCAGCAGCCAGCAGGGACTAGCGGGAGGTGAGACCCAGTACTTC; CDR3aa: CASSQQGLAGGETQYF
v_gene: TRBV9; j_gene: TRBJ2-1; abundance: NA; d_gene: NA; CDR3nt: TGTGCCAGCAGCGCCCTAGCGTCCACCTACAATGAGCAGTTCTTC; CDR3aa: CASSALASTYNEQFF
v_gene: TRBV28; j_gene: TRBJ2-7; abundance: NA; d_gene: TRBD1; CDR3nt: TGTGCCAGCAGCCCCCGCGGCAGGGGGAGTTTTTCGGGGGAGCAGTACTTC; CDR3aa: CASSPRGRGSFSGEQYF
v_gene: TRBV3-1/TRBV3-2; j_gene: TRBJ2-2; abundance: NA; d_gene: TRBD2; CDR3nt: TGTGCCAGCAGCCAAGATATCAGCGGGGGAGGAACCGGGGAGCTGTTTTTT; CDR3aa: CASSQDISGGGTGELFF
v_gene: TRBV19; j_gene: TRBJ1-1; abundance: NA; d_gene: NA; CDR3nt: TGTGCCAGTAGTACCCGGAGGACTGAAGCTTTCTTT; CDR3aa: CASSTRRTEAFF
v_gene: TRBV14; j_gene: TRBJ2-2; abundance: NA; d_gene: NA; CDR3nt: TGTGCCAGCAGCCCCCGGGTCTCCGGTGGGGAGCTGTTTTTT; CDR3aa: CASSPRVSGGELFF
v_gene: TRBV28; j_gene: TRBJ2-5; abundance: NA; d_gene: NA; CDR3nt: TGTGCCAGCAGTTTTTGGCGGGGCCCTGGGGAGACCCAGTACTTC; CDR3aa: CASSFWRGPGETQYF
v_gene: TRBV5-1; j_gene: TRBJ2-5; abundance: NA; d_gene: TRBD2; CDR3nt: TGCGCCAGCAGCTTGGCCGGGGGGGAAGAGACCCAGTACTTC; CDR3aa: CASSLAGGEETQYF
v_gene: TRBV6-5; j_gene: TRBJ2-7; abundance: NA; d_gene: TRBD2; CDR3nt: TGTGCCAGCAGTCCCTTAGCGGGAAGGACCTACGAGCAGTACTTC; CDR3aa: CASSPLAGRTYEQYF
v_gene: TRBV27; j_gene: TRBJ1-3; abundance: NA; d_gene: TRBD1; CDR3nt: TGTGCCAGCAGGACGGGACAGGGGGCTGGAAACACCATATATTTT; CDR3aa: CASRTGQGAGNTIYF
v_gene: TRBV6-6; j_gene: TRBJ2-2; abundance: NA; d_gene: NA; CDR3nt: TGTGCCAGCAGTAGACGACAGGACTCCGGGGAGCTGTTTTTT; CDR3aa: CASSRRQDSGELFF
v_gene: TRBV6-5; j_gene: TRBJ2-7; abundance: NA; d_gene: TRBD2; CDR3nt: TGTGCCAGCAGTTCGGGACTAGCGATCAACGAGCAGTACTTC; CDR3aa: CASSSGLAINEQYF
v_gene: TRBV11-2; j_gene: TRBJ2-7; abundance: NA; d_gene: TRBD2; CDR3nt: TGTGCCAGCAGCTTAACTAGCGGGAGGGTCTACCCCTACGAGCAGTACTTC; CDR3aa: CASSLTSGRVYPYEQYF
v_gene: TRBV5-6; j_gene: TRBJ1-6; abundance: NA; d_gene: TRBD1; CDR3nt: TGTGCCAGCAGCGGAGGACAGGGAGGAGGCTGGGGTTCACCCCTCCACTTT; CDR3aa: CASSGGQGGGWGSPLHF
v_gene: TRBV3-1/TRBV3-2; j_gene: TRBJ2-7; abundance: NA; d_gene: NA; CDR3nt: TGTGCCAGCAGCCAAGTGGAGCGCTACGAGCAGTACTTC; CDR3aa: CASSQVERYEQYF
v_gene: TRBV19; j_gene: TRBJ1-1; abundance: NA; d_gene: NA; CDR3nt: TGTGCCAGTACCTCACAACGAACAGTGAACACTGAAGCTTTCTTT; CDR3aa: CASTSQRTVNTEAFF
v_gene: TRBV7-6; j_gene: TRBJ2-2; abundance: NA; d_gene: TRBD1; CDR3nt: TGTGCCAGCAGCTTAGGAAGGACAGGGGGCTTCGGCACCGGGGAGCTGTTTTTT; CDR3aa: CASSLGRTGGFGTGELFF
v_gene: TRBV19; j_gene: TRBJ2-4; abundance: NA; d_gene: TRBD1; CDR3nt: TGTGCCAGTAGTATAGTTTGGGGACAGGGGAAAAACATTCAGTACTTC; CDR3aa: CASSIVWGQGKNIQYF
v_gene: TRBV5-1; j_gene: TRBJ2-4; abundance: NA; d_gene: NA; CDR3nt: TGCGCCAGCAGCTTGGCCGGGGGAGCTGGAAACATTCAGTACTTC; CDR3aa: CASSLAGGAGNIQYF
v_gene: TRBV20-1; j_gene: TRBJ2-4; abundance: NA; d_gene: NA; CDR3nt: TGCAGTGCTAGTCGGAGAGAAAGAAACATTCAGTACTTC; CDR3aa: CSASRRERNIQYF
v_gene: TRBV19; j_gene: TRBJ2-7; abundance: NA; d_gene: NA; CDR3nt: TGTGCCAGTTGTAAGAACAGGGACTCCTACGAGCAGTACTTC; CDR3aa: CASCKNRDSYEQYF
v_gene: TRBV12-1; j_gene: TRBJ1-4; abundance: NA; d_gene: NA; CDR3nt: TGTGCCAGCAGCCGGGACAGGCTGAGGGGGAATGAAAAACTGTTTTTT; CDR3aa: CASSRDRLRGNEKLFF
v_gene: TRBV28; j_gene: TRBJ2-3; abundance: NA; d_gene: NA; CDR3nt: TGTGCCAGCAGTTTAGGGTCTAGCGGCACAGATACGCAGTATTTT; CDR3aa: CASSLGSSGTDTQYF
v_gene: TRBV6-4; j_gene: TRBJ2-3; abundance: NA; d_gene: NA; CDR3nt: TGTGCCAGCCCCCAGGCACTGGCAACCTGCACAGATACGCAGTATTTT; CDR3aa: CASPQALATCTDTQYF
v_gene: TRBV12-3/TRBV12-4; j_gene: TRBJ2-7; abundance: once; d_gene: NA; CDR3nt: TGTGCCAGCAGTTCTTCCGGGTTCTACGAGCAGTACTTC; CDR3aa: CASSSSGFYEQYF
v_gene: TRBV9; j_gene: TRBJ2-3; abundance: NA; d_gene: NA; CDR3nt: TGTGCCAGCAGCGTATTCGCGGGACTCACAGATACGCAGTATTTT; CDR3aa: CASSVFAGLTDTQYF
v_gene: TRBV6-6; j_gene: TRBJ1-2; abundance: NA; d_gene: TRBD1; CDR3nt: TGTGCCAGCAGTTACCCGACAGGGGCTAACTATGGCTACACCTTC; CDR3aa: CASSYPTGANYGYTF